Presented here are 15 T cell receptor beta chains from one specimen sequenced in a study of blood T cell repertoires in COVID-19. Method: immunoSEQ multiplex PCR; TCRdb's copy keeps in-frame clones and lacks some. The data hold roughly 100,000 clones, with 60% to 85% observed a single time. The specimen sequenced was peripheral blood. All receptors come from a man at least 80 years old with COVID-19, enrolled during active disease.

The V gene is TRBV28, the J gene TRBJ1-2; tentative D call: TRBD1 (5 bases). In germline, CDR1 is MDHEN, CDR2 SYDVKM. V lost 7 bases, J lost 0 bases, and 12 bases lay in between. The CDR3 runs 14 residues. The DNA for the CDR3 is TGTGCCAGCACCCTTACGGGGGCTAACTATGGCTACACCTTC. This gives the protein CASTLTGANYGYTF.

The gene calls are TRBV7-8 and TRBJ2-7; 8 bases agree with TRBD1. Trimming cost V 0 bases and J 2 bases; bases outside gene matches: 3. The germline V gene has CDR1 SGHVS and CDR2 FQNEAQ. This CDR3 region has 15 residues. CDR3 coding DNA: TGTGCCAGCAGCTTAGCGCAGGGGGCACCCTACGAGCAGTACTTC. It specifies CASSLAQGAPYEQYF.

The J gene is TRBJ2-7, the V gene TRBV28; D unresolved. The CDR3 spans 13 residues. V was pared by 5 bases and J by 8 bases, with 16 bases between. CDR1 and CDR2 (germline): MDHEN, SYDVKM. The CDR3 sequence: CASSLSTPQQQYF. As DNA, the CDR3 is TGTGCCAGCAGTCTATCGACACCCCAACAGCAGTACTTC. Combining the CDR3 with reference TRBV28 and TRBJ2-7 gives the whole variable domain DVKVTQSSRYLVKRTGEKVFLECVQDMDHENMFWYRQDPGLGLRLIYFSYDVKMKEKGDIPEGYSVSREKKERFSLILESASTNQTSMYLCASSLSTPQQQYFGPGTRLTVT.

The rearrangement links TRBV6-5 to TRBJ1-5; D perhaps matches TRBD1 (5 bases). CDR3 length: 14 residues. The ends were cut back, 8 bases at V and 2 bases at J, with 13 bases in the middle. Germline-derived CDR1 and CDR2 are MNHEY and SVGAGI. CDR3 protein: CASLPGSRNQPQHF. The CDR3 coding sequence is TGTGCCAGCCTTCCAGGGTCCCGCAATCAGCCCCAGCATTTT.

The chain has TRBV20-1 and TRBJ1-1; maybe TRBD1 (6 bases). V lost 3 bases, J lost 0 bases, and 11 bases lay in between. The germline V gene has CDR1 DFQATT and CDR2 SNEGSKA (reference sequence). CDR3 length: 14 amino acids. CDR3 sequence reads: CSASRGQMNTEAFF. Here the CDR3 DNA reads TGCAGTGCTAGTAGGGGACAAATGAACACTGAAGCTTTCTTT.

This clone has just one count. The V and J genes are TRBV7-2 and TRBJ2-1; 9 nucleotides line up with TRBD1. CDR3 length: 17 residues. Germline CDR1 reads SGHTA; CDR2 reads FQGNSA. Unmatched junction bases numbered 10, after V lost 0 bases and J lost 7 bases. The CDR3 DNA reads as TGTGCCAGCAGCTTAGCTGTTACCGGACAGGGGAGGAATGAGCAGTTCTTC. Residues: CASSLAVTGQGRNEQFF.

The chain's CDR3 is CASSLQGHYGYTF. The CDR3 bases are TGTGCCAGCAGTTTACAGGGGCACTATGGCTACACCTTC. The genes are TRBV12-3 or TRBV12-4 and TRBJ1-2, with a weak D call TRBD1 (6 bases). Deletions cut 2 bases from V and 3 bases from J, with 7 bases between. The CDR3 spans 13 residues.

V usage is TRBV7-2 and J usage is TRBJ2-5, with D perhaps TRBD2 (6 bases). Germline V gene data show CDR1 as SGHTA and CDR2 as FQGNSA. The CDR3 consists of 15 residues. V dropped 5 bases and J dropped 5 bases, with 18 bases sitting between them. This CDR3 is CASSPSVGSWETQYF. CDR3 coding DNA: TGTGCCAGCAGCCCTTCGGTCGGGAGTTGGGAGACCCAGTACTTC.

This chain uses TRBV28 with TRBJ1-1, with unresolved D. There are 14 residues in the CDR3. Trimming cost V 5 bases and J 0 bases, with 10 bases left between them. Germline V gene data show CDR1 as MDHEN and CDR2 as SYDVKM. In DNA form, the CDR3 reads TGTGCCAGCAGTAGCGGAACACTGAACACTGAAGCTTTCTTT. It yields the protein CASSSGTLNTEAFF.

The chain couples TRBV5-1 to TRBJ2-7, with a tentative D call TRBD2 (6 bases). Trimming removed 7 bases from V and 5 bases from J, with 13 bases in between. CDR3 size: 12 residues. The germline gives CDR1 SGHRS, CDR2 YFSETQ. CDR3 region: CASGLTRDEQYF. The CDR3 nucleotides read TGCGCCAGCGGACTAACGAGGGACGAGCAGTACTTC.

V usage is TRBV7-2 and J usage is TRBJ2-1; 7 bases map to TRBD2. This CDR3 has 13 amino acids. V was pared by 1 base and J by 12 bases, with 6 bases of the junction left unmatched. Germline lookup yields CDR1 SGHTA and CDR2 FQGNSA. The CDR3 nucleotides are TGTGCCAGCAGCTTAGTAAGCGGGATCGGGCAGTTCTTC. Translation gives CASSLVSGIGQFF.

The chain couples TRBV15 to TRBJ2-7; TRBD2 aligns across 7 bases. Germline CDR1 reads LNHNV; CDR2 reads YYDKDF (reference sequence). The CDR3 extends over 13 amino acids. The J segment lost 0 bases and the V segment lost 7 bases, leaving 3 bases of the junction unmatched. This CDR3 is CATMSGNSYEQYF. As DNA, the CDR3 is TGTGCCACCATGAGCGGGAACTCCTACGAGCAGTACTTC.

The gene calls are TRBV28 and TRBJ1-2, with 7 bases fitting TRBD1. The CDR3 loop spans 14 amino acids. The trim removed 8 bases at V and 1 base at J, leaving 7 bases unmatched. The germline CDR1 and CDR2 sequences are MDHEN and SYDVKM. The CDR3 DNA reads TGTGCCAGCCAGGGGGGTCCCCTTAACTATGGCTACACCTTC. Protein: CASQGGPLNYGYTF.

This clone has more than one count but fewer than ten. The chain joins TRBV6-5 to TRBJ1-5, with TRBD1 as a possible D gene (5 bases). Trimming cost V 7 bases and J 7 bases, with 11 bases left between them. The CDR3 totals 12 residues. Germline CDR1 reads MNHEY; CDR2 reads SVGAGI. The CDR3: CASMGGFQPQHF. CDR3 bases: TGTGCCAGCATGGGGGGGTTCCAGCCCCAGCATTTT.

V usage is TRBV5-6 and J usage is TRBJ2-4; TRBD2 matches 9 bases. The V gene end was trimmed by 0 bases and the J gene end by 0 bases; junction bases not matched to a gene: 4. This CDR3 contains 17 residues. The germline CDR1 and CDR2 sequences are SGHDT and YYEEEE. CDR3 residues: CASSLGLAELAKNIQYF. Here the CDR3 DNA reads TGTGCCAGCAGCTTGGGACTAGCGGAACTAGCCAAAAACATTCAGTACTTC.